This TCR beta chain was captured in a study of blood T cell repertoires in COVID-19. Overall study: Some COVID-19 samples were acute and others convalescent; all came from the United States, Italy and Spain. In each case, the material was cDNA or gDNA derived from T cells, B-cell-depleted T cells, or PBMCs.

Assay: immunoSEQ multiplex PCR; the TCRdb copy retains only in-frame clones and omits some. Here the sample spans fewer than 200,000 clones, about 86% being singletons. CDR1 and CDR2 from the germline V gene are SNHLY and FYNNEI. V was cut by 4 bases and J by 10 bases, with 10 bases left in between. The CDR3 is 11 amino acids. This clone was seen a single time. Specimen: peripheral blood. The chain links TRBV2 to TRBJ2-5; TRBD2 might be the D (5 bases). The source is a man in his fifties with active or convalescent COVID-19. This CDR3 reads CASSGPRDQYF. CDR3 nucleotides: TGTGCCAGCAGTGGGCCTCGGGACCAGTACTTC.